Listed below are T cell receptor beta chains from one sample, sequenced in a study of T cell responses to AZD1222 COVID-19 vaccine. Only in-frame clones appear in the TCRdb table, and some are missing; sequencing was by immunoSEQ multiplex PCR. The table shows 85,000 to 95,000 clones, with 90% occurring only once. Source: peripheral blood, taken on day 0 of AZD1222 vaccination. These receptors were obtained from an adult in good health. The CDR3 runs from the conserved cysteine through the conserved F or W. D genes are given only for firm matches. The size entry is marked missing in some rows and otherwise reads once, few, many or a size class.

j_gene: TRBJ1-4; abundance: -; v_gene: TRBV4-1; d_gene: -; len: 16; CDR3nt: TGCGCCAGCAGCCAAGATCAGGGGCAGGCCAATGAAAAACTGTTTTTT; CDR3aa: CASSQDQGQANEKLFF
j_gene: TRBJ2-7; abundance: once; v_gene: TRBV12-3/TRBV12-4; d_gene: -; len: 13; CDR3nt: TGTGCCAGCAGTTCCCTCCCGAGACACGAGCAGTACTTC; CDR3aa: CASSSLPRHEQYF
j_gene: TRBJ2-1; abundance: -; v_gene: TRBV5-1; d_gene: -; len: 20; CDR3nt: TGCGCCCGCAGCTTGGGGGGGGAGGGACAAGGTCCCAACTCCTACAATGAGCAGTTCTTC; CDR3aa: CARSLGGEGQGPNSYNEQFF
j_gene: TRBJ1-1; abundance: -; v_gene: TRBV6-2/TRBV6-3; d_gene: -; len: 17; CDR3nt: TGTGCCAGCAGTTACTCGCGGAGGACCCGTAGGGACACTGAAGCTTTCTTT; CDR3aa: CASSYSRRTRRDTEAFF
j_gene: TRBJ1-1; abundance: -; v_gene: TRBV12-5; d_gene: -; len: 13; CDR3nt: TGTGCTAGTGGTTTTTCGGAGGTGGGCGAAGCTTTCTTT; CDR3aa: CASGFSEVGEAFF
j_gene: TRBJ2-2; abundance: -; v_gene: TRBV27; d_gene: -; len: 14; CDR3nt: TGTGCCAGCAGTTCGGGGGACAGCACCGGGGAGCTGTTTTTT; CDR3aa: CASSSGDSTGELFF
j_gene: TRBJ2-3; abundance: few; v_gene: TRBV4-3; d_gene: TRBD2; len: 17; CDR3nt: TGCGCCAGCAGCCAAGATGACGCGGGGGGGGACGCAGATACGCAGTATTTT; CDR3aa: CASSQDDAGGDADTQYF
j_gene: TRBJ2-2; abundance: -; v_gene: TRBV7-3; d_gene: -; len: 17; CDR3nt: TGTGCCAGCAGCCAATTCCGCCCCGATGGGAACACCGGGGAGCTGTTTTTT; CDR3aa: CASSQFRPDGNTGELFF
j_gene: TRBJ1-1; abundance: once; v_gene: TRBV18; d_gene: -; len: 15; CDR3nt: TGTGCCAGCTCACGAATCTTACAGGGGAACACTGAAGCTTTCTTT; CDR3aa: CASSRILQGNTEAFF
j_gene: TRBJ1-3; abundance: -; v_gene: TRBV5-6; d_gene: TRBD1; len: 16; CDR3nt: TGTGCCAGCAGCTTTTTAGGGGGCTTTCCTGGAAACACCATATATTTT; CDR3aa: CASSFLGGFPGNTIYF
j_gene: TRBJ1-5; abundance: once; v_gene: TRBV7-9; d_gene: -; len: 13; CDR3nt: TGTGCCAGCAGCTTAGGCGGGGATCAGCCCCAGCATTTT; CDR3aa: CASSLGGDQPQHF
j_gene: TRBJ1-5; abundance: -; v_gene: TRBV5-1; d_gene: -; len: 14; CDR3nt: TGCGCCAGCAGCCCCCGCGGGGGTAACCAGCCCCAGCATTTT; CDR3aa: CASSPRGGNQPQHF
j_gene: TRBJ2-2; abundance: few; v_gene: TRBV19; d_gene: -; len: 15; CDR3nt: TGTGCCAGTAGTAAGGTGGGGCAGCCAACCGGGGAGCTGTTTTTT; CDR3aa: CASSKVGQPTGELFF
j_gene: TRBJ1-3; abundance: once; v_gene: TRBV4-3; d_gene: -; len: 15; CDR3nt: TGCGCCAGCAGCCAAGATGGGGCTACTGGAAACACCATATATTTT; CDR3aa: CASSQDGATGNTIYF
j_gene: TRBJ2-1; abundance: -; v_gene: TRBV11-2; d_gene: TRBD2; len: 16; CDR3nt: TGTGCCAGCAGCTCCCCTAGCGGGGGGTGGGACAATGAGCAGTTCTTC; CDR3aa: CASSSPSGGWDNEQFF
j_gene: TRBJ1-6; abundance: -; v_gene: TRBV25-1; d_gene: -; len: 13; CDR3nt: TGTGCCAGCAGTCACACAGGGAATTCACCCCTCCACTTT; CDR3aa: CASSHTGNSPLHF